The rows below give T cell receptor beta chains drawn from one sample of a study of cytomegalovirus exposure and HLA in healthy donors. Assay: immunoSEQ multiplex PCR; the TCRdb copy retains only in-frame clones and omits some. Here the sample spans 140,000 to 150,000 clones, about 94% being singletons. Specimen: PBMCs. These receptors all stem from a man aged 18 to 29 in good health and CMV-seropositive. Both conserved end residues are trimmed from each CDR3.

>13|TRBV4-1|TRBJ2-1
ASSPFGTSTNEQF
>13|TRBV12-5|TRBJ2-2
ASGFSGYNTGELF
>12|TRBV28|TRBJ2-1
ASMLAGVYNEQF
>9|TRBV28|TRBJ2-5
ASRYQETQY
>17|TRBV18|TRBJ1-4
ASSLFQRGNRGQSEKLF
>12|TRBV7-3|TRBJ1-1
ASSLGPANTEAF
>14|TRBV5-8|TRBJ2-6
ASRTLGGTGANVLT
>13|TRBV27|TRBJ2-7
ASSLVGPGAYEQY
>11|TRBV6-1|TRBJ1-2
ASRGGQWYGYT
>14|TRBV5-1|TRBJ2-2
ASSFETSGSPGELF
>11|TRBV27|TRBJ2-2
ASSLYRAGELF
>11|TRBV28|TRBJ2-5
ASTGGEGETQY
>12|TRBV2|TRBJ2-2
ASAGQTRTGELF
>12|TRBV7-6|TRBJ2-3
ASSLQAIADTQY
>14|TRBV19|TRBJ1-2
ASSIVLTGGYYGYT
>14|TRBV5-6|TRBJ2-7
ASSFRWAPEGYEQY
>12|TRBV28|TRBJ1-2
ASSTGQANYGYT
>13|TRBV11-2|TRBJ1-4
ASSFTRQTNEKLF
>15|TRBV7-3|TRBJ2-4
ASSLPGVPLRGNIQY
>12|TRBV28|TRBJ1-5
ASSLTTGGQPQH
>12|TRBV28|TRBJ1-1
ASSLTGLNTEAF
>11|TRBV2|TRBJ1-2
ASTFDRNYGYT
>11|TRBV6-1|TRBJ1-2
ASSTRTGDGYT
>16|TRBV4-1|TRBJ1-2
ASSRVPRLLDRDYGYT
>14|TRBV27|TRBJ2-1
ASSSTSHKKYNEQF
>15|TRBV29-1|TRBJ1-1
SVGATGGTLLNTEAF
>10|TRBV7-3|TRBJ2-3
ASSNTGGDPY
>10|TRBV28|TRBJ2-3
ASSLRIDTQY
>11|TRBV15|TRBJ2-1
ATSRDGANEQF
>12|TRBV5-1|TRBJ2-5
ASSQGTAQETQY
>13|TRBV28|TRBJ2-1
ASTLGTSEYNEQF